Included here is one TCR beta chain sequence, with context. The sample belongs to a study of T cells in Graves' hyperthyroidism and ophthalmopathy. Among ophthalmopathy patients, the Clinical Activity Score reached at least 3, the NOSPECS grade reached at least 4, and duration remained under 3 months. The germline V gene has CDR1 SQVTM and CDR2 ANQGSEA. The CDR3 extends over 15 amino acids. V was clipped by 3 bases and J by 3 bases, with 15 bases between them. Researchers took RNA transcripts and amplified the TCR beta CDR3 regions from them. Carried out on the TCR CDR3, a first-round RT-PCR used the HTBI primer set. MiXCR, run by TCRdb on the multiplex PCR reads, gives a single entry per CDR3 protein. Of about 520,000 distinct CDR3 sequences in the sample, around 24% were seen once.

Sequenced: blood. The sequence was obtained from a woman in her twenties or thirties with Graves' ophthalmopathy. V is TRBV29-1 and J is TRBJ1-3; D call uncertain. CDR3 DNA: TGCAGCGTTGAGAGCGGATTTTCTTTTGGAAACACCATATATTTT. Protein product: CSVESGFSFGNTIYF. Full variable domain (missing parts from reference TRBV29-1 and TRBJ1-3): SAVISQKPSRDICQRGTSLTIQCQVDSQVTMMFWYRQQPGQSLTLIATANQGSEATYESGFVIDKFPISRPNLTFSTLTVSNMSPEDSSIYLCSVESGFSFGNTIYFGEGSWLTVV.